The following is a T cell receptor (beta chain) sequence with its context. Its antigen is unknown. There are 15 residues in the CDR3. Per germline, CDR1 SGDLS and CDR2 YYNGEE. V lost 4 bases, J lost 4 bases, and 17 bases lay in between. The sample originates from a study of brain T cells in children with intractable seizures. General observations from the study: Pre- and post-surgery blood differed in depth, so pre-surgery absences may be undersampling.

Time point here: blood from clinic visit 5 months post-surgery; TSC patient then seizure free. Only cases whose brain tissue showed the highest T cell transcript signatures were sequenced. Here immunoSEQ multiplex PCR was the method, and the copy in TCRdb shows in-frame clones only, minus some. This table has 300,000 to 400,000 clones, 93% appearing once. Sequences were derived from peripheral blood, sampled about 5 months after surgery. The origin of this receptor is a boy younger than two with tuberous sclerosis and intractable seizures. This sequence joins TRBV9 and TRBJ1-1, with D maybe TRBD1 (5 bases). The CDR3 sequence: CASSPRDGRFTEAFF. The CDR3 DNA is TGTGCCAGCAGCCCACGGGACGGACGGTTCACTGAAGCTTTCTTT.